Below are 25 T cell receptor beta chains sequenced from a single sample in a study of T cell responses to AZD1222 COVID-19 vaccine. Libraries were prepared by immunoSEQ multiplex PCR; TCRdb keeps only in-frame clonotypes and omits some of them. This table holds 95,000 to 150,000 clones, around 92% found once. The specimen comprised peripheral blood, sampled 28 days after the second AZD1222 dose. These receptor sequences come from an adult who received the AZD1222 COVID-19 vaccine.

The chain is built from TRBV2 and TRBJ1-2; D remains ambiguous. Trimming stripped 4 bases from V and 3 bases from J, with 12 bases between. The CDR3 has 14 amino acids. Germline V gene lookup returns CDR1 SNHLY and CDR2 FYNNEI. CDR3 sequence (DNA): TGTGCCAGCAGTGCCGGGAGCGGGGACTATGGCTACACCTTC. It codes for CASSAGSGDYGYTF.

This sequence joins TRBV24-1 and TRBJ2-7; D is uncertain. From germline, CDR1 is KGHDR and CDR2 SFDVKD. There are 18 residues in the CDR3. V was clipped by 0 bases and J by 2 bases, with 19 bases between them. CDR3 in DNA: TGTGCCACCAGTGATTTGCCTGATCAGGTCCGTGAAGCCTACGAGCAGTACTTC. It specifies CATSDLPDQVREAYEQYF.

The V call is TRBV2, the J call TRBJ1-3; maybe TRBD1 (5 bases). Trimming took 8 bases from V and 0 from J, leaving 8 bases between them. Germline CDR1 reads SNHLY; CDR2 reads FYNNEI. The CDR3 spans 13 residues. Here the CDR3 DNA reads TGTGCCAGCTGGGGGATCTCTGGAAACACCATATATTTT. Its protein is CASWGISGNTIYF.

The chain joins TRBV7-8 to TRBJ1-3; 7 nucleotides align to TRBD1. The CDR3 loop spans 16 amino acids. CDR1 SGHVS and CDR2 FQNEAQ come from the germline V gene. V was pared by 5 bases and J by 0 bases, with 7 bases of the junction left unmatched. CDR3 in amino acids: CASSGTEANSGNTIYF. The CDR3, as DNA: TGTGCCAGCAGCGGGACAGAAGCTAACTCTGGAAACACCATATATTTT.

J is TRBJ2-2 and V is TRBV19; D remains ambiguous. The germline V gene encodes CDR1 LNHDA and CDR2 SQIVND (reference sequence). The CDR3 runs to 13 residues. The V end was cut by 3 bases, the J end by 6 bases, with 8 bases between. The CDR3 protein is CASSIKSPGELFF. Here the CDR3 DNA reads TGTGCCAGTAGTATTAAGAGTCCCGGGGAGCTGTTTTTT.

This sequence joins TRBV7-8 and TRBJ1-4; no firm D call. The length of the CDR3 is 17 residues. Per the germline V gene, CDR1 is SGHVS and CDR2 is FQNEAQ. The V end lost 4 bases, the J end lost 3 bases, and 18 bases lay between the germline ends. The CDR3 DNA follows: TGTGCCAGCAGCTCCCCCCTGGGCTTCGAGGCTAATGAAAAACTGTTTTTT. It specifies CASSSPLGFEANEKLFF. Supplemented by reference TRBV7-8 and TRBJ1-4, the full variable domain reads GAGVSQSPRYKVAKRGQDVALRCDPISGHVSLFWYQQALGQGPEFLTYFQNEAQLDKSGLPSDRFFAERPEGSVSTLKIQRTQQEDSAVYLCASSSPLGFEANEKLFFGSGTQLSVL.

V gene TRBV10-3 combines with J gene TRBJ1-5; 9 bases align to TRBD1. J lost 7 bases, V lost 11 bases, and 15 bases had no gene match. The germline CDR1 and CDR2 sequences are ENHRY and SYGVKD. The length of the CDR3 is 15 residues. The CDR3 DNA follows: TGTGCCCTTAGGGGGTACCGGGACAGGGAACAGCCCCAGCATTTT. It yields the protein CALRGYRDREQPQHF.

The chain joins TRBV19 to TRBJ1-2, with D unclear. The CDR3 loop spans 16 amino acids. With 6 bases removed from V and 0 bases from J, the gap between germline ends came to 17 bases. CDR1 is LNHDA, CDR2 SQIVND, per germline (reference sequence). The CDR3, as DNA: TGTGCCAGTAGGAGAAGTGGTCCGGCAGCTAACTATGGCTACACCTTC. Its translation: CASRRSGPAANYGYTF. Full variable domain (missing parts from reference TRBV19 and TRBJ1-2): DGGITQSPKYLFRKEGQNVTLSCEQNLNHDAMYWYRQDPGQGLRLIYYSQIVNDFQKGDIAEGYSVSREKKESFPLTVTSAQKNPTAFYLCASRRSGPAANYGYTFGSGTRLTVV.

The rearrangement links TRBV3-1 (or the pseudogene TRBV3-2) to TRBJ1-2; 8 bases are a match to TRBD1. V lost 1 base to trimming and J lost 5 bases; unmatched junction nucleotides: 6. The CDR3 covers 15 residues. The germline V gene encodes CDR1 LGHDT and CDR2 YNNKEL (reference sequence). CDR3 sequence reads: CASSQGSGGWYGYTF. CDR3 in DNA: TGTGCCAGCAGCCAAGGCTCAGGGGGCTGGTATGGCTACACCTTC.

J is TRBJ2-1 and V is TRBV6-1, with a tentative D call TRBD2 (6 bases). Germline V lookup: CDR1 MNHNS, CDR2 SASEGT. The CDR3 totals 17 residues. V was cut by 2 bases and J by 0 bases, with 14 bases left in between. The CDR3 spells CASSEWGPGSSYNEQFF. DNA for the CDR3: TGTGCCAGCAGTGAATGGGGCCCCGGGAGCTCCTACAATGAGCAGTTCTTC.

The chain has TRBV11-2 and TRBJ1-5; D not resolved. With 7 bases removed from V and 0 bases from J, the gap between germline ends came to 16 bases. This CDR3 has 16 amino acids. Germline values: CDR1 SGHAT, CDR2 FQNNGV. The CDR3 coding sequence is TGTGCCAGCAACTCCCCCTCGCTTATTAGCAATCAGCCCCAGCATTTT. It specifies CASNSPSLISNQPQHF.

The gene calls are TRBV7-9 and TRBJ2-1; 7 bases align to TRBD2. CDR1 is SEHNR and CDR2 is FQNEAQ in the germline V gene (reference sequence). This CDR3 spans 17 amino acids. With 3 bases clipped from V and 4 bases from J, the junction kept 12 bases outside the gene matches. CDR3 region: CASSFPLASGLYNEQFF. The DNA for the CDR3 is TGTGCCAGCAGCTTCCCCTTAGCTAGCGGCCTGTACAATGAGCAGTTCTTC.

The chain joins TRBV19 to TRBJ1-2; TRBD1 is a possible D gene (5 bases). V was trimmed by 5 bases and J by 4 bases, leaving 17 bases between them. CDR1 LNHDA and CDR2 SQIVND come from the germline V gene (reference sequence). The CDR3 runs 15 residues. The CDR3 DNA reads TGTGCCAGTAGTCAGCAGGGAGAAGAATTCTATGGCTACACCTTC. It yields the protein CASSQQGEEFYGYTF. The full variable domain, with the rest looked up from reference TRBV19 and TRBJ1-2, is DGGITQSPKYLFRKEGQNVTLSCEQNLNHDAMYWYRQDPGQGLRLIYYSQIVNDFQKGDIAEGYSVSREKKESFPLTVTSAQKNPTAFYLCASSQQGEEFYGYTFGSGTRLTVV.

The chain links TRBV6-1 to TRBJ1-1, with a tentative D call TRBD1 (5 bases). The CDR3 loop spans 17 amino acids. From germline, CDR1 is MNHNS and CDR2 SASEGT. Trimming took 4 bases from V and 4 from J, leaving 22 bases between them. The CDR3 loop is CASSVIMIRFQGTEAFF. The CDR3 DNA follows: TGTGCCAGCAGTGTTATCATGATACGTTTCCAGGGCACTGAAGCTTTCTTT.

This clone was seen more than once but under ten times. The V and J genes are TRBV6-4 and TRBJ2-1; no firm D call. Germline CDR1 and CDR2: MRHNA and SNTAGT. The V gene lost 9 bases and the J gene lost 5 bases, with 17 bases spanning the gap. The CDR3 totals 14 residues. In DNA form, the CDR3 reads TGTGCCAGTAAGACCAGTGGGGTGGACAATGAGCAGTTCTTC. Protein sequence: CASKTSGVDNEQFF.

The gene calls are TRBV5-1 and TRBJ1-2; D unresolved. Germline lookup yields CDR1 SGHRS and CDR2 YFSETQ. The germline V and J ends were trimmed by 5 bases and 2 bases, with 4 bases remaining between them. This CDR3 is built from 11 residues. CDR3 in DNA: TGCGCCAGCAGAGGGAACTATGGCTACACCTTC. Translation: CASRGNYGYTF.

This CDR3 reads CASSPFSTGPNEKLFF. In DNA, the CDR3 is TGCGCCAGCAGTCCATTTTCGACAGGCCCCAATGAAAAACTGTTTTTT. J is TRBJ1-4 and V is TRBV5-1, with D maybe TRBD1 (6 bases). This CDR3 region has 16 residues. Between the trimmed V and J ends, which lost 5 bases and 5 bases, there was a span of 19 bases. Germline V gene data show CDR1 as SGHRS and CDR2 as YFSETQ.

The genes are TRBV2 and TRBJ1-5; TRBD1 matches at 10 bases. With V trimmed by 6 bases and J by 6 bases, 8 bases remained unmatched. The CDR3 sequence is 15 residues long. The germline CDR1 and CDR2 sequences are SNHLY and FYNNEI. The CDR3 spells CASRGQGWFSQPQHF. Written as DNA, the CDR3 is TGTGCCAGCAGGGGACAGGGGTGGTTTTCTCAGCCCCAGCATTTT.

The V call is TRBV13, the J call TRBJ1-1; tentatively, D is TRBD1 (6 bases). The V end lost 3 bases, the J end lost 3 bases, and 8 bases lay between the germline ends. Per germline, CDR1 PRHDT and CDR2 FYEKMQ (reference sequence). The CDR3 is 13 amino acids. In DNA, the CDR3 is TGTGCCAGCAGCTTGAGGACAGACACTGAAGCTTTCTTT. Translation gives CASSLRTDTEAFF.

The chain couples TRBV29-1 to TRBJ1-2, with 7 bases aligning to TRBD1. J was trimmed by 3 bases and V by 1 base; bases with no gene match: 2. CDR1 and CDR2 from the germline V gene are SQVTM and ANQGSEA. The CDR3 has 13 amino acids. CDR3 amino acids: CSVEAQGHYGYTF. CDR3 sequence (DNA): TGCAGCGTTGAAGCACAGGGGCACTATGGCTACACCTTC.

The chain has TRBV27 and TRBJ1-2; TRBD1 matches at 10 bases. This CDR3 contains 14 residues. V shed 0 bases, J shed 6 bases, and the junction held 1 base outside the gene matches. CDR1 is MNHEY, CDR2 SMNVEV, per germline (reference sequence). CDR3 loop: CASSLSGQGNGYTF. Here the CDR3 DNA reads TGTGCCAGCAGTTTATCGGGACAGGGGAATGGCTACACCTTC.

V usage is TRBV5-1 and J usage is TRBJ1-6; D gene unclear. V lost 2 bases, J lost 6 bases, and 3 bases lay in between. Per the germline V gene, CDR1 is SGHRS and CDR2 is YFSETQ. This CDR3 spans 12 amino acids. Here the CDR3 DNA reads TGCGCCAGCAGCTTTTCTAATTCACCCCTCCACTTT. Translation: CASSFSNSPLHF.

The chain combines TRBV18 with TRBJ2-7, with D perhaps being TRBD1 or TRBD2 (5 bases each). The CDR3 runs to 14 residues. Germline CDR1 reads KGHSH; CDR2 reads LQKENI. Trimming cost V 6 bases and J 2 bases, with 14 bases left between them. The CDR3 loop is CASSNGARTYEQYF. The DNA of the CDR3 is TGTGCCAGCTCGAACGGGGCCAGGACCTACGAGCAGTACTTC.

The chain uses TRBV5-1 and TRBJ2-7, with 10 bases that match TRBD1. This CDR3 region has 14 residues. Germline trimming cut 6 bases from V and 4 bases from J; bases unmatched to any gene: 7. CDR1 is SGHRS and CDR2 is YFSETQ in the germline V gene. The CDR3 protein is CASNIGTGAYEQYF. CDR3 bases: TGCGCCAGCAACATAGGGACAGGGGCGTACGAGCAGTACTTC.

The rearrangement links TRBV27 to TRBJ1-6, with 8 nucleotides matching TRBD1. From germline, CDR1 is MNHEY and CDR2 SMNVEV (reference sequence). This CDR3 has 15 residues. Trimming removed 5 bases from V and 2 bases from J; junction bases left unmatched: 2. The DNA for the CDR3 is TGTGCCAGCAGTAGGGACAGGCCCTATAATTCACCCCTCCACTTT. Protein product: CASSRDRPYNSPLHF.